Listed here are 23 T cell receptor beta chains from one sample, sequenced in a study of T cells in Graves' hyperthyroidism and ophthalmopathy. Amplification of TCR beta CDR3 regions used RNA as the template. HTBI primers drove first-round RT-PCR of the TCR CDR3. TCRdb re-derived calls from the multiplex PCR reads in MiXCR, one entry per CDR3 protein. The data hold about 420,000 distinct CDR3 sequences, with roughly an eighth observed a single time. The sample was blood. The receptors here all came from a woman in her late teens or twenties with Graves' hyperthyroidism.

This clonotype has only a few counts. The V call is TRBV6-2 or TRBV6-3, the J call TRBJ2-2; D is possibly TRBD2 (6 bases). This CDR3 has 17 amino acids. Looked up from germline, CDR1 is MNHEY and CDR2 is SVGEGT. V was shortened by 0 bases and J by 2 bases, with 13 bases between the two germline ends. The CDR3 bases are TGTGCCAGCAGTTACTCGGGGGGACGGTTAAACACCGGGGAGCTGTTTTTT. Translated, it gives CASSYSGGRLNTGELFF.

At least ten counts were recorded for this clonotype. In DNA, the CDR3 is TGTGCCAGCAGCCTACAGGGCCCAGATACGCAGTATTTT. Translating it yields CASSLQGPDTQYF. V gene TRBV7-3 combines with J gene TRBJ2-3, with D possibly matching TRBD1 (6 bases). Germline V lookup: CDR1 SGHTA, CDR2 FQGTGA. Trimming removed 5 bases from V and 4 bases from J, with 10 bases in between. The length of the CDR3 is 13 residues.

In its sample, this clonotype was seen a few times. The chain has TRBV30 and TRBJ2-5; the D gene could be TRBD1 or TRBD2 (5 bases each). CDR1 and CDR2 (germline): GTSNPN, SVGIG (reference sequence). CDR3 length: 14 residues. V lost 8 bases, J lost 2 bases, and 18 bases lay in between. The CDR3 sequence is CAGNPPGPQETQYF. Here the CDR3 DNA reads TGTGCCGGGAACCCCCCGGGACCGCAAGAGACCCAGTACTTC.

To note about this clonotype: A much larger clone lies a single base off, so this may be a read error. The chain uses TRBV29-1 and TRBJ2-1, with TRBD2 identical over 9 bases. Germline assignment: CDR1 SQVTM and CDR2 ANQGSEA. The CDR3 runs to 16 residues. J was trimmed by 3 bases and V by 4 bases; bases with no gene match: 10. DNA for the CDR3: TGCAGCGTTGCCGTTGGAGGAGCGGGGGGCTACAATGAGCAGTTCTTC. Translated: CSVAVGGAGGYNEQFF.

The sample holds a few counts of this clonotype. V is TRBV28 and J is TRBJ1-5, with 8 bases that match TRBD1. CDR1 is MDHEN and CDR2 is SYDVKM in the germline V gene. With 3 bases clipped from V and 3 bases from J, the junction kept 4 bases outside the gene matches. The CDR3 has 15 amino acids. The CDR3 reads CASSFPQGVNQPQHF. The CDR3 DNA is TGTGCCAGCAGTTTTCCACAGGGGGTCAATCAGCCCCAGCATTTT.

A note on this clonotype: It may be a read error: a sequence one base away is much more abundant. The chain links TRBV6-5 to TRBJ1-4, with a weak D call TRBD1 (6 bases). Germline CDR1 is MNHEY and CDR2 is SVGAGI. The CDR3 runs 15 residues. CDR3 loop: CASSLLGTTGEKLLF. CDR3 nucleotides: TGTGCCAGCAGCTTACTCGGGACAACCGGGGAAAAACTGCTTTTT.

The table lists this clonotype with many counts. This chain joins TRBV20-1 and TRBJ2-2, with D tentatively TRBD1 or TRBD2 (6 bases each). Per germline, CDR1 DFQATT and CDR2 SNEGSKA (reference sequence). The CDR3 is 15 residues long. The V and J ends lost 6 bases and 5 bases respectively, with 19 bases between them. DNA for the CDR3: TGCAGTGCCGAGGGGAGCAGGGGAGGAACCGGGGAGCTGTTTTTT. This codes for CSAEGSRGGTGELFF.

This clonotype was picked up a small number of times. A much more abundant neighbour one base away suggests this may be a read error. The rearrangement uses TRBV11-2 and TRBJ1-1; TRBD1 might be the D (5 bases). The V end lost 0 bases, the J end lost 1 base, and 9 bases lay between the germline ends. The CDR3 length is 15 residues. Germline loops: CDR1 SGHAT, CDR2 FQNNGV. The CDR3 sequence: CASSLDWGRNTEAFF. The CDR3 DNA reads as TGTGCCAGCAGCTTAGATTGGGGGAGGAACACTGAAGCTTTCTTT.

The chain couples TRBV6-5 to TRBJ1-2, with 7 bases identical to TRBD1. V dropped 4 bases and J dropped 4; count of bases not matched to a gene: 6. Germline V CDR1 and CDR2: MNHEY, SVGAGI. The CDR3 has 14 residues. This chain's CDR3 is CASSSGQRTYGYTF. CDR3 DNA: TGTGCCAGCAGTTCGGGACAGAGGACCTATGGCTACACCTTC.

This clonotype was detected many times. The rearrangement joins TRBV11-2 to TRBJ1-1; the D is unclear. V was pared by 3 bases and J by 4 bases, with 9 bases between. CDR1 is SGHAT and CDR2 is FQNNGV in the germline V gene. CDR3 length: 13 residues. The CDR3 is CASSFEGVTEAFF. CDR3 DNA sequence: TGTGCCAGCAGCTTTGAGGGCGTCACTGAAGCTTTCTTT.

This clonotype turned up a few times. J is TRBJ2-7 and V is TRBV5-1; D not certain. Germline loops: CDR1 SGHRS, CDR2 YFSETQ. V shed 1 base and J shed 4 bases, with 6 bases lying between them. The CDR3 loop spans 12 amino acids. CDR3 in DNA: TGCGCCAGCAGCTTGTCCATTTACGAGCAGTACTTC. It codes for CASSLSIYEQYF. Filled out from reference TRBV5-1 and TRBJ2-7, the complete variable domain reads KAGVTQTPRYLIKTRGQQVTLSCSPISGHRSVSWYQQTPGQGLQFLFEYFSETQRNKGNFPGRFSGRQFSNSRSEMNVSTLELGDSALYLCASSLSIYEQYFGPGTRLTVT.

This clonotype occurred many times. This chain links TRBV7-2 with TRBJ1-5; D ambiguous. Looked up from germline, CDR1 is SGHTA and CDR2 is FQGNSA. Trimming pared 1 base from V and 9 bases from J, leaving 10 bases between. This CDR3 is 13 amino acids long. Here the CDR3 DNA reads TGTGCCAGCAGCTTAGGGCAGGCGGGGCCCCAGCATTTT. Translated: CASSLGQAGPQHF. The full variable domain, in which reference TRBV7-2 and TRBJ1-5 provide the parts outside the CDR3, is GAGVSQSPSNKVTEKGKDVELRCDPISGHTALYWYRQSLGQGLEFLIYFQGNSAPDKSGLPSDRFSAERTGGSVSTLTIQRTQQEDSAVYLCASSLGQAGPQHFGDGTRLSIL.

The V and J genes are TRBV2 and TRBJ2-5, with 8 bases aligning to TRBD2. This CDR3 comprises 15 residues. V lost 3 bases to trimming and J lost 5 bases; unmatched junction nucleotides: 8. CDR1 is SNHLY and CDR2 is FYNNEI in the germline V gene. The CDR3 reads CASSEQGLVTETQYF. CDR3 DNA sequence: TGTGCCAGCAGTGAGCAGGGACTAGTCACGGAGACCCAGTACTTC.

The chain employs TRBV6-1 and TRBJ1-6, with 9 bases that match TRBD1. CDR1 is MNHNS and CDR2 is SASEGT in the germline V gene. The V gene end was trimmed by 5 bases and the J gene end by 7 bases; junction bases not matched to a gene: 9. The CDR3 runs 16 residues. The CDR3 DNA reads as TGTGCCAGCAGTATGGACAGGGGAATCCCAAATTCACCCCTCCACTTT. Protein product: CASSMDRGIPNSPLHF.

This clonotype showed up many times. The chain links TRBV7-2 to TRBJ1-1, with D possibly TRBD1 on 6 matching bases. The CDR3 has 11 amino acids. V lost 5 bases to trimming and J lost 6 bases, with 7 bases between them. Germline loops: CDR1 SGHTA, CDR2 FQGNSA. The CDR3 protein is CASSQGPEAFF. For the CDR3, the DNA is TGTGCCAGCAGCCAGGGGCCTGAAGCTTTCTTT.

At least ten counts were recorded for this clonotype. The chain carries TRBV30 and TRBJ1-6; D remains ambiguous. V lost 1 base and J lost 9, with 10 bases in between. The V gene's germline CDR1 is GTSNPN and CDR2 SVGIG (reference sequence). This CDR3 spans 13 amino acids. The CDR3 DNA reads TGTGCCTGGAGTGCGGATGGGGTTTCACCCCTCCACTTT. Translating gives CAWSADGVSPLHF. Looking up the rest from reference TRBV30 and TRBJ1-6 gives the full variable domain: SQTIHQWPATLVQPVGSPLSLECTVEGTSNPNLYWYRQAAGRGLQLLFYSVGIGQISSEVPQNLSASRPQDRQFILSSKKLLLSDSGFYLCAWSADGVSPLHFGNGTRLTVT.

This clonotype was seen repeatedly, ten times or more. The chain combines TRBV20-1 with TRBJ2-4, with a weak D call TRBD2 (7 bases). The length of the CDR3 is 13 residues. Per germline, CDR1 DFQATT and CDR2 SNEGSKA (reference sequence). Trimming cost V 6 bases and J 2 bases, with 11 bases left between them. The CDR3 is CSARGGTKNIQYF. DNA for the CDR3: TGCAGTGCAAGGGGGGGGACCAAAAACATTCAGTACTTC.

This clonotype was seen ten or more times. The V gene is TRBV12-3 or TRBV12-4, the J gene TRBJ1-4, with D unresolved. The V end lost 5 bases, the J end lost 0 bases, and 10 bases lay between the germline ends. This CDR3 is 15 amino acids long. The CDR3 region has the DNA TGTGCCAGCAGTCACGTGGCTGCAACTAATGAAAAACTGTTTTTT. Translating it yields CASSHVAATNEKLFF.

This clonotype was found a few times. CDR3: CASSYSKRGTTNEKLFF. DNA of the CDR3: TGTGCCAGCAGTTACTCGAAGCGGGGAACAACTAATGAAAAACTGTTTTTT. V gene TRBV6-5 combines with J gene TRBJ1-4; D call uncertain. The V gene lost 0 bases and the J gene lost 0 bases, with 11 bases spanning the gap. The CDR3 consists of 17 residues. Germline CDR1 MNHEY, CDR2 SVGAGI.

This clonotype was recorded at least ten times. This rearrangement joins TRBV7-8 to TRBJ2-5; D not resolved. Germline CDR1 reads SGHVS; CDR2 reads FQNEAQ. This CDR3 spans 12 amino acids. Deletions cut 1 base from V and 5 bases from J, with 5 bases between. CDR3 sequence reads: CASSLGAETQYF. CDR3 in DNA: TGTGCCAGCAGCTTAGGGGCGGAGACCCAGTACTTC.

This clonotype was found many times. The chain carries TRBV6-1 and TRBJ2-7; 9 bases fit TRBD1. Germline V gene lookup returns CDR1 MNHNS and CDR2 SASEGT. V lost 10 bases and J lost 3; bases outside the gene matches: 10. This CDR3 contains 14 residues. In nucleotides, the CDR3 is TGTGCCACCCGCCGGGACAGGGTAGACTACGAGCAGTACTTC. As protein: CATRRDRVDYEQYF.

The chain links TRBV20-1 to TRBJ2-1; D might be TRBD2 (5 bases). This CDR3 has 12 residues. The germline V gene encodes CDR1 DFQATT and CDR2 SNEGSKA (reference sequence). Trimming stripped 3 bases from V and 5 bases from J, with 8 bases between. DNA of the CDR3: TGCAGTGCTAGTCCCGGGAACAATGAGCAGTTCTTC. This translates into CSASPGNNEQFF.

Many counts were recorded for this clonotype. The chain joins TRBV29-1 to TRBJ1-2, with D perhaps matching TRBD1 (6 bases). CDR1 and CDR2 from the germline V gene are SQVTM and ANQGSEA. The CDR3 sequence is 16 residues long. V lost 0 bases, J lost 4 bases, and 18 bases lay in between. CDR3 sequence: CSVEDPTGRGAYGYTF. The CDR3 DNA is TGCAGCGTTGAAGACCCGACAGGCCGGGGGGCCTATGGCTACACCTTC.